These 16 T cell receptor beta chains were all obtained from the same sample, sequenced in a study of PD-1 blockade in classical Hodgkin lymphoma. Data came from immunoSEQ multiplex PCR; TCRdb stores just in-frame clones and leaves some out. Of 25,000 to 35,000 clones in the sample, around 80% are singletons; the top ten hold under 1%. Specified time point: cycle 4 day 1 (C4D1), after six to seven weeks of nivolumab. No patient escaped relapse after autologous stem cell transplantation, and brentuximab vedotin exposure varied. Thawed PBMCs underwent magnetic negative selection to yield purified CD4+ T cells. The sequenced sample was CD4+ T cells from blood, obtained before the fourth cycle of nivolumab. These receptors were taken from a human donor with classical Hodgkin lymphoma.

V gene TRBV11-2 combines with J gene TRBJ1-2; no firm D call. Trimming left V 2 bases short and J 6 bases short, with 10 bases between. This CDR3 has 13 residues. In germline, CDR1 is SGHAT, CDR2 FQNNGV. The CDR3 DNA reads TGTGCCAGCAGCTTAAATGGGCCGGATGGCTACACCTTC. Amino acids: CASSLNGPDGYTF.

This clone was counted a single time. This chain joins TRBV27 and TRBJ2-5; 11 nucleotides agree with TRBD1. Losses at the gene ends were 6 bases for V and 7 bases for J; bases not matched to a gene: 10. Germline values: CDR1 MNHEY, CDR2 SMNVEV (reference sequence). This CDR3 spans 15 amino acids. DNA of the CDR3: TGTGCCAGCAGGATGGGACAGGGGGGCGTCGGGACCCAGTACTTC. It encodes CASRMGQGGVGTQYF.

J is TRBJ1-4 and V is TRBV4-3; no definite D call. V lost 2 bases and J 11 bases, leaving 18 bases between the germline ends. The CDR3 is 15 amino acids. The germline V gene encodes CDR1 LGHNA and CDR2 YSLEER. The CDR3 sequence: CASSQTPRRAGKLFF. The CDR3, as DNA: TGCGCCAGCAGCCAAACCCCGCGCCGGGCCGGGAAACTGTTTTTT.

The chain joins TRBV7-2 to TRBJ2-1; 10 bases agree with TRBD2. Germline lookup yields CDR1 SGHTA and CDR2 FQGNSA. V lost 5 bases, J lost 9 bases, and 19 bases stayed unmatched. The CDR3 has 18 residues. The CDR3 DNA is TGTGCCAGCAGCCCACCGCCCCTGTTAGCGGGGGGCGGCCGTGAGCAGTTCTTC. Its protein is CASSPPPLLAGGGREQFF.

The chain joins TRBV9 to TRBJ2-5, with TRBD2 identical over 9 bases. This CDR3 region has 13 residues. J was trimmed by 5 bases and V by 4 bases; bases with no gene match: 3. CDR1 is SGDLS, CDR2 YYNGEE, per germline. CDR3 protein: CASSYLAGETQYF. The CDR3 nucleotides read TGTGCCAGCAGCTACCTAGCGGGGGAGACCCAGTACTTC.

V usage is TRBV5-6 and J usage is TRBJ1-2, with D perhaps matching TRBD1 (5 bases). The CDR3 runs 14 residues. Germline values: CDR1 SGHDT, CDR2 YYEEEE. Trimming pared 2 bases from V and 5 bases from J, leaving 13 bases between. Here the CDR3 reads CASSFTGNLYGYTF. CDR3 coding DNA: TGTGCCAGCAGCTTTACAGGAAACCTATATGGCTACACCTTC.

V usage is TRBV11-2 and J usage is TRBJ1-6, with D possibly being TRBD1 (5 bases). Germline loops: CDR1 SGHAT, CDR2 FQNNGV. CDR3 size: 15 residues. The V and J ends lost 1 base and 7 bases respectively, with 11 bases between them. The CDR3 reads CASSLAGTENSPLHF. The CDR3 DNA sequence: TGTGCCAGCAGCTTAGCCGGGACGGAGAATTCACCCCTCCACTTT.

The V and J genes are TRBV6-5 and TRBJ1-2; 11 bases align to TRBD1. CDR1 is MNHEY, CDR2 SVGAGI, per germline. This CDR3 spans 14 amino acids. V shed 7 bases, J shed 11 bases, and the junction held 12 bases outside the gene matches. The CDR3 region is CASKRDRGASGYTF. In DNA, the CDR3 is TGTGCCAGCAAGCGGGACAGGGGGGCCTCAGGGTACACCTTC.

This CDR3 reads CATSRDPVGETQYF. CDR3 bases: TGTGCCACCAGCAGAGATCCGGTGGGGGAGACCCAGTACTTC. The V gene is TRBV15, the J gene TRBJ2-5, with D hard to call. The germline V gene encodes CDR1 LNHNV and CDR2 YYDKDF (reference sequence). V was shortened by 0 bases and J by 5 bases, with 10 bases between the two germline ends. The CDR3 totals 14 residues.

The V and J genes are TRBV11-3 and TRBJ2-1, with TRBD2 identical over 12 bases. Germline CDR1 SGHNT, CDR2 YENEEA. This CDR3 has 15 amino acids. The J segment lost 5 bases and the V segment lost 5 bases, leaving 4 bases of the junction unmatched. DNA for the CDR3: TGTGCCAGCAGCGAAGGACTAGCGGGGAACAATGAGCAGTTCTTC. Its protein is CASSEGLAGNNEQFF.

The V and J genes are TRBV6-5 and TRBJ2-7; D is unresolved. CDR1 MNHEY and CDR2 SVGAGI come from the germline V gene. The CDR3 runs 11 residues. Trimming cost V 5 bases and J 0 bases, with 2 bases left between them. CDR3 coding DNA: TGTGCCAGCAGTACCTCCTACGAGCAGTACTTC. Translated, it gives CASSTSYEQYF.

The chain combines TRBV7-3 with TRBJ2-2; 8 positions agree with TRBD1. V was pared by 8 bases and J by 1 base, with 3 bases of the junction left unmatched. This CDR3 spans 14 amino acids. Germline CDR1 reads SGHTA; CDR2 reads FQGTGA. CDR3 nucleotide sequence: TGTGCCAGCCAGACAGGGGTGAACACCGGGGAGCTGTTTTTT. As protein: CASQTGVNTGELFF.

The chain couples TRBV6-6 to TRBJ2-5; D call uncertain. The CDR3 extends over 12 amino acids. In germline, CDR1 is MNHNY, CDR2 SVGAGI (reference sequence). With 0 bases removed from V and 6 bases from J, the gap between germline ends came to 5 bases. DNA of the CDR3: TGTGCCAGCAGTTACTCCGATAAGACCCAGTACTTC. It is translated as CASSYSDKTQYF.

The CDR3 DNA is TGTGCCAGCAGCTTGGTTCAACTCTTAGCCAAAAACATTCAGTACTTC. Protein product: CASSLVQLLAKNIQYF. This chain uses TRBV5-6 with TRBJ2-4; D gene uncertain. V was clipped by 0 bases and J by 0 bases, with 10 bases between them. CDR3 size: 16 residues. CDR1 and CDR2 (germline): SGHDT, YYEEEE.

The rearrangement links TRBV6-5 to TRBJ1-2; D might be TRBD1 (6 bases). Germline V gene lookup returns CDR1 MNHEY and CDR2 SVGAGI. Trimming removed 6 bases at V and 6 bases at J, with 11 bases between. The CDR3 length is 12 residues. CDR3 in amino acids: CASRQGGNGYTF. The CDR3 coding sequence is TGTGCCAGCAGACAGGGCGGTAATGGCTACACCTTC.

The rearrangement uses TRBV19 and TRBJ1-4, with D possibly TRBD1 on 6 matching bases. The V end lost 7 bases, the J end lost 4 bases, and 13 bases lay between the germline ends. Germline V gives CDR1 LNHDA, CDR2 SQIVND (reference sequence). This CDR3 is built from 14 residues. The CDR3 DNA reads TGTGCCAGTACCACAGGGAAGGATAATGAAAAACTGTTTTTT. Amino acids: CASTTGKDNEKLFF.